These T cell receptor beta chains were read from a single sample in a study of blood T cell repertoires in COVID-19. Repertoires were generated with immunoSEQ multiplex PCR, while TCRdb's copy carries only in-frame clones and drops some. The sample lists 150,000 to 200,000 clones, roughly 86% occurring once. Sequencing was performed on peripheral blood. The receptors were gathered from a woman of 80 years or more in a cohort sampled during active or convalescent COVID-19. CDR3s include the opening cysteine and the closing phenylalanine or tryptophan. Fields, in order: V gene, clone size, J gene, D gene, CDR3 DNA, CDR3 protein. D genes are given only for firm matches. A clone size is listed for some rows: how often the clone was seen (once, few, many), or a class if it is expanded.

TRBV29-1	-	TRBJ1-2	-	TGCAGCGTTGACGGGGTTGACTATGGCTACACCTTC	CSVDGVDYGYTF
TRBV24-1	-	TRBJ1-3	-	TGTGCCACGAGGGGGACGGTCCTCGGCGCTCGAGGAAACACCATATATTTT	CATRGTVLGARGNTIYF
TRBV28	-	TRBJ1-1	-	TGTGCCAGCAGTTTGGGGAGGCTGAACACTGAAGCTTTCTTT	CASSLGRLNTEAFF
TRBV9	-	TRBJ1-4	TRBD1	TGTGCCAGCAGCGCCGGGGACAGGGGTACTAATGAAAAACTGTTTTTT	CASSAGDRGTNEKLFF
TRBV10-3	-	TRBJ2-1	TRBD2	TGTGCCATCAACCCGGGACTAGTATCCAATGAGCAGTTCTTC	CAINPGLVSNEQFF
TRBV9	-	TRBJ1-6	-	TGTGCCAGCAGCGTAGAGGGGCTCTTGGATAATTCACCCCTCCACTTT	CASSVEGLLDNSPLHF
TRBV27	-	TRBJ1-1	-	TGTGCCAGCAGTTCACGCCGGGACATAAGAACTGAAGCTTTCTTT	CASSSRRDIRTEAFF
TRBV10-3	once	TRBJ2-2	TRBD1	TGTGCCATCAGTGGGACAGGTCTGTACACCGGGGAGCTGTTTTTT	CAISGTGLYTGELFF
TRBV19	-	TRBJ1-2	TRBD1	TGTGCCAGTAGTGCGGGACAGGGTGAGGGCTATGGCTACACCTTC	CASSAGQGEGYGYTF
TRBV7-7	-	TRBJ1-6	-	TGTGCCAGCGTAGGGCAGGGAAATTCACCCCTCCACTTT	CASVGQGNSPLHF
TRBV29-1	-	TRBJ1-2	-	TGCAGCGTTGATGTGTCTACCAACTATGGCTACACCTTC	CSVDVSTNYGYTF
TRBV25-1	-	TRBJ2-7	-	TGTGCCAGCAGTGAATGCGACAGCTGCGAGCAGTACTTC	CASSECDSCEQYF
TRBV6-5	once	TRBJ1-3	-	TGTGCCAGCAGGTCCAACTCTGGAAACACCATATATTTT	CASRSNSGNTIYF
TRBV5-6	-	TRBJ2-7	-	TGTGCCAGCAGCTTGGACGGCTACGAGCAGTACTTC	CASSLDGYEQYF
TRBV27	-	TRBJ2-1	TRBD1	TGTGCCAGCAGTTTATCGGTGACAGGGGCTACCTACAATGAGCAGTTCTTC	CASSLSVTGATYNEQFF
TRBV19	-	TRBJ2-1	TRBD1	TGTGCCAGTAGCCCGGACAGGGGGTTCTACAATGAGCAGTTCTTC	CASSPDRGFYNEQFF
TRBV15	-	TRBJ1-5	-	TGTGCCACCAGCAGAGATGGAGCGGGGGCAATCAATCAGCCCCAGCATTTT	CATSRDGAGAINQPQHF
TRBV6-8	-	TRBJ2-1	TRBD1	TGTGCCACCCCCCCGGGACAGGACTACAATGAGCAGTTCTTC	CATPPGQDYNEQFF
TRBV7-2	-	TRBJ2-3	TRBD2	TGTGCCAGCAGTTATTCTAGCGGATCCACAGATACGCAGTATTTT	CASSYSSGSTDTQYF
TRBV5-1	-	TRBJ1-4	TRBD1	TGCGCCAGCAGCTCAGGACAGGGACGTAATGAAAAACTGTTTTTT	CASSSGQGRNEKLFF
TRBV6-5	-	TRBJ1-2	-	TGTGCCAGCAGCCGAACAGGACGTAACTATGGCTACACCTTC	CASSRTGRNYGYTF
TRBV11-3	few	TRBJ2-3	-	TGTGCCAGCAGCTTGGCCTCGATCACAGATACGCAGTATTTT	CASSLASITDTQYF
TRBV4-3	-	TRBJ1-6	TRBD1	TGCGCCAGCAGCCCTCGGACAGGGGGCAATAATTCACCCCTCCACTTT	CASSPRTGGNNSPLHF
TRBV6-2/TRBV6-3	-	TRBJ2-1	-	TGTGCCAGCAGTCCGACTAGTATTGGGCATGAGCAGTTCTTC	CASSPTSIGHEQFF
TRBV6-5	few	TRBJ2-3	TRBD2	TGTGCCAGCAGCCCGGGACTAGCCCGGAGGGATACGCAGTATTTT	CASSPGLARRDTQYF
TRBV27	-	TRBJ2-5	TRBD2	TGTGCCAGCAGTCCTCGGTGGGGGGGGCAAGAGACCCAGTACTTC	CASSPRWGGQETQYF
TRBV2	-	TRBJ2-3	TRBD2	TGTGCCAGCAGTAAAGCGGGGGGATTGGATACGCAGTATTTT	CASSKAGGLDTQYF
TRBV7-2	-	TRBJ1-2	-	TGTGCCAGCAGCTTAGATGGAGCTAACTATGGCTACACCTTC	CASSLDGANYGYTF
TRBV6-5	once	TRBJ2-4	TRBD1	TGTGCCAGCAGTTACCGGGACAGGGCAAACATTCAGTACTTC	CASSYRDRANIQYF
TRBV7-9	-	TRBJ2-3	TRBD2	TGTGCCAGCAGCTCTAGACCGGGACTATACCATTCAGATACGCAGTATTTT	CASSSRPGLYHSDTQYF
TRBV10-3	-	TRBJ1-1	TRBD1	TGTGCCATCAGCTGGACAGGGGGGACTGAAGCTTTCTTT	CAISWTGGTEAFF
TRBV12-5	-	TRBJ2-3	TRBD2	TGTGCTAGTGGTTTGGACTATTTTGCGCGGGAGCGGAGCACAGATACGCAGTATTTT	CASGLDYFARERSTDTQYF
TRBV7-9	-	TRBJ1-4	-	TGTGCCAGCAGCTTAGGGATGGGGAGGAATGAAAAACTGTTTTTT	CASSLGMGRNEKLFF
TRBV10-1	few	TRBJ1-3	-	TGCGCCAGCAGTGCGTCGGGAGATGGAAACACCATATATTTT	CASSASGDGNTIYF
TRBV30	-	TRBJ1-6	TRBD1	TGTGCCTGGAGTGTAGGACAGGGGCCGGATTCACCCCTCCACTTT	CAWSVGQGPDSPLHF
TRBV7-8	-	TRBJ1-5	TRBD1	TGTGCCAGCAGCTTAGAGGGACAGGGGGTACAGCCCCAGCATTTT	CASSLEGQGVQPQHF
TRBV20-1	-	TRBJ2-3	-	TGCAGTGCTAGTGTAGCGGCTAGCACAGATACGCAGTATTTT	CSASVAASTDTQYF
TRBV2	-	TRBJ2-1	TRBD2	TGTGCCAGCACCAGCGGGGGGTCCCATGAGCAGTTCTTC	CASTSGGSHEQFF
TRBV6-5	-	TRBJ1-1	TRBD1	TGTGCCAGCAGTTGGACAGGGGTTGAAGACACTGAAGCTTTCTTT	CASSWTGVEDTEAFF
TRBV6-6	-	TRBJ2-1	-	TGTGCCAGCAGTTACGAGAGGGTGGCGGAGCAGTTCTTC	CASSYERVAEQFF
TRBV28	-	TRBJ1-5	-	TGTGCCAGCATCCTAACAGGGTTCAATCAGCCCCAGCATTTT	CASILTGFNQPQHF
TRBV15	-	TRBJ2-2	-	TGTGCCACCAGCACCTACAGGGAAGCCGGGGAGCTGTTTTTT	CATSTYREAGELFF
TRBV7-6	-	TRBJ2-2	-	TGTGCCAGCAGCTTATACAGGGAGCTGTTTTTT	CASSLYRELFF
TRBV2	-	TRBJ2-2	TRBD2	TGTGCCAGCAGTCGGACTAGCGGAACGAACACCGGGGAGCTGTTTTTT	CASSRTSGTNTGELFF
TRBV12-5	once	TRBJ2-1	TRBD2	TGTGCTAGTGGTTTGGTCATCGCGGGGGGGCCTAATGAGCAGTTCTTC	CASGLVIAGGPNEQFF
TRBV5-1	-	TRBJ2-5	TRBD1	TGCGCCAGCAGCGCCGGGACAGGGTCGGGGTACCAAGAGACCCAGTACTTC	CASSAGTGSGYQETQYF
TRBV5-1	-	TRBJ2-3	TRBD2	TGCGCCAGCAGCTTGAGGGAGGGACGCACAGATACGCAGTATTTT	CASSLREGRTDTQYF
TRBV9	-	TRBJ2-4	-	TGTGCCAGCAGCGCCAGCGGACGAAAGGACATTCAGTACTTC	CASSASGRKDIQYF
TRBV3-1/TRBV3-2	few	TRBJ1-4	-	TGTGCCAGCAGCCAAGACGGGGGAAAACTGTTTTTT	CASSQDGGKLFF
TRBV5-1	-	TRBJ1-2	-	TGCGCCAGCAGCTTGGATCAGGGGATCCAAGGCTACACCTTC	CASSLDQGIQGYTF
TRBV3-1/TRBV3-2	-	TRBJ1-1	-	TGTGCCAGCAGGCCCCTAAGAGGAATGAACACTGAAGCTTTCTTT	CASRPLRGMNTEAFF
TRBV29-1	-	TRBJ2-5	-	TGCAGCGTTGCGCAGGGGCTGGGGGAGACCCAGTACTTC	CSVAQGLGETQYF
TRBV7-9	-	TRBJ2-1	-	TGTGCCCTTCAAACCGTCCGAGACAGAATATCTGAGCAGTTCTTC	CALQTVRDRISEQFF
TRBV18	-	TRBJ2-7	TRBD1	TGTGCCAGCTCACCAGCTGGACAGGGTGCCTACGAGCAGTACTTC	CASSPAGQGAYEQYF
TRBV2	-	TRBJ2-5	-	TGTGCCAGCCAAGAGGCCCTGGCGGGGCAAGAGACCCAGTACTTC	CASQEALAGQETQYF
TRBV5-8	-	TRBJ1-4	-	TGTGCCAGCAGCTTGAGCAGGAATGAAAAACTGTTTTTT	CASSLSRNEKLFF
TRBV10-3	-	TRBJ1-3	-	TGTGCCACCAAAGGGACTGACTCTGGAAACACCATATATTTT	CATKGTDSGNTIYF
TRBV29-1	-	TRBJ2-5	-	TGCGCAGGGAAACAAGAGACCCAGTACTTC	CAGKQETQYF
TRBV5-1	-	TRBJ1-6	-	TGCGCCAGCAGCTTGGACCCATCGAGATCCTATAATTCACCCCTCCACTTT	CASSLDPSRSYNSPLHF